Listed below are T cell receptor beta chains from one sample, sequenced in a study of Ad26.COV2.S vaccination and SARS-CoV-2 variants. Sequenced by immunoSEQ multiplex PCR; TCRdb stores in-frame clones only, minus some. The table lists approximately 300,000 clones, around 81% of them singletons. The source was peripheral blood, collected in a trial of Ad26.COV2.S vaccine versus placebo. Receptor source: a person aged 18 to 59 who received the Ad26.COV2.S COVID-19 vaccine or a placebo. CDR3s include the opening cysteine and the closing phenylalanine or tryptophan. The D gene is left open where the match is weak. Only part of the rows carry a size: once, few, many, or a class if the clone is expanded.

j_call	d_call	v_call	clone_size	cdr3_nt	cdr3_aa
TRBJ1-1	.	TRBV2	once	TGTGCCAGCAGTGCCAGGGGCGGTGGCACTGAAGCTTTCTTT	CASSARGGGTEAFF
TRBJ1-4	.	TRBV3-1/TRBV3-2	.	TGTGCCAGCAGCCAAATACGCAATGAAAAACTGTTTTTT	CASSQIRNEKLFF
TRBJ1-5	.	TRBV30	.	TGTGCCTGGAGTCCCCCAGGGGCAGGGGAATGGAATCAGCCCCAGCATTTT	CAWSPPGAGEWNQPQHF
TRBJ2-1	.	TRBV5-4	.	TGTGCCAGCAGTCGGAACAATGAGCAGTTCTTC	CASSRNNEQFF
TRBJ2-5	TRBD1	TRBV9	.	TGTGCCAGCAGCGCCGAGCTAGCAGGGGGAAGAGAGACCCAGTACTTC	CASSAELAGGRETQYF
TRBJ2-1	TRBD2	TRBV29-1	.	TGCAGCGTTGAAGTTGCTAGCGGGGGGTACAATGAGCAGTTCTTC	CSVEVASGGYNEQFF
TRBJ2-4	.	TRBV3-1/TRBV3-2	.	TGTGCCAGCAGCCAAGTCGCGGGTGGTTGGGCCAAAAACATTCAGTACTTC	CASSQVAGGWAKNIQYF
TRBJ1-4	TRBD1	TRBV7-8	.	TGTGCCAGCAGCAGTCCGCAGACAGGGTTAAATGAAAAACTGTTTTTT	CASSSPQTGLNEKLFF
TRBJ2-5	TRBD2	TRBV2	.	TGTGCCAGCACTCGGGGGGGTCCGGAAGAGACCCAGTACTTC	CASTRGGPEETQYF
TRBJ2-1	.	TRBV14	.	TGTGCCAGCAGAAAGAGCTCCTACAATGAGCAGTTCTTC	CASRKSSYNEQFF
TRBJ1-5	.	TRBV6-5	.	TGTGCCAGCCGAGGGGGATTTGGGCAGCCCCAGCATTTT	CASRGGFGQPQHF
TRBJ2-7	.	TRBV6-6	.	TGTGCCACCCGAGGGGCCTACGAGCAGTACTTC	CATRGAYEQYF